The clone carrying this TCR beta chain was recorded at least ten times. The sample is drawn from a study of sequential checkpoint blockade in melanoma. Study in general: Arm A got nivolumab then ipilimumab; arm B the reverse, 1:1. Maintenance nivolumab came after either treatment sequence. After nivolumab or ipilimumab alone, over 20 patients had week-13 rebiopsies.

As for treatment: randomized to nivolumab then ipilimumab (arm A) or the reverse (arm B). V was trimmed by 0 bases and J by 6 bases, leaving 14 bases between them. Germline V gene lookup returns CDR1 SGDLS and CDR2 YYNGEE. CDR3 length: 15 residues. Produced via immunoSEQ multiplex PCR; TCRdb's table is partial and in-frame only. Seen here are 6,000 to 8,000 clones, roughly 20% observed once, and the top ten hold approximately 12%. The chain is built from TRBV9 and TRBJ2-3, with D perhaps TRBD1 or TRBD2 (7 bases each). The TCR sequence derives from a human donor with melanoma. Sequencing used tumor tissue (inferred from file names), obtained from a patient given nivolumab and ipilimumab in sequence. CDR3 residues: CASSVETGRADTQYF. The CDR3 DNA reads as TGTGCCAGCAGCGTAGAGACAGGGAGGGCGGATACGCAGTATTTT.